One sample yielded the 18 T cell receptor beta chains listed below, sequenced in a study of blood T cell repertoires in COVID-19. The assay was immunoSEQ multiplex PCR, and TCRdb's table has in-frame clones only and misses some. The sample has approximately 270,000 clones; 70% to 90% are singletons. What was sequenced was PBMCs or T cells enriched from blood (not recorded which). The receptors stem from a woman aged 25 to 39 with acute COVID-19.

The chain's CDR3 is CASSQDRDDQPQHF. The CDR3 DNA reads TGTGCCAGCAGCCAGGACAGGGATGATCAGCCCCAGCATTTT. V gene TRBV4-2 combines with J gene TRBJ1-5; 8 bases are a match to TRBD1. The germline V gene encodes CDR1 LGHNA and CDR2 YNFKEQ. V lost 3 bases, J lost 5 bases, and 3 bases stayed unmatched. This CDR3 has 14 residues.

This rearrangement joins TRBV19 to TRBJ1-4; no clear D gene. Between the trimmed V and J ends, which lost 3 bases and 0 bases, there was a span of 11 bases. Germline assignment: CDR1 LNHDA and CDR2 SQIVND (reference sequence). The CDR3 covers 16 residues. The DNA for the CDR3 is TGTGCCAGTAGTATTAACAGATTTACAACTAATGAAAAACTGTTTTTT. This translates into CASSINRFTTNEKLFF. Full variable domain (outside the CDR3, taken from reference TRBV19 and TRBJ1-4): DGGITQSPKYLFRKEGQNVTLSCEQNLNHDAMYWYRQDPGQGLRLIYYSQIVNDFQKGDIAEGYSVSREKKESFPLTVTSAQKNPTAFYLCASSINRFTTNEKLFFGSGTQLSVL.

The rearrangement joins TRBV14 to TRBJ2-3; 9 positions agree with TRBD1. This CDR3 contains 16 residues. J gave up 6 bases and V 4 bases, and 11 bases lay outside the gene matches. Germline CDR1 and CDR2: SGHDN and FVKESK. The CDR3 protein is CASSLAPTGGRDTQYF. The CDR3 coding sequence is TGTGCCAGCAGCCTCGCACCGACAGGGGGAAGGGATACGCAGTATTTT.

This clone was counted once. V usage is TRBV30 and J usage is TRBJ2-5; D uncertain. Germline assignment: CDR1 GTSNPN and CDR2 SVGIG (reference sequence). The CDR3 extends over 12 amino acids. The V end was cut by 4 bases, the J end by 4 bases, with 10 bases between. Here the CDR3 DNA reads TGTGCCTGGAATGGTCAGTCAGAGACCCAGTACTTC. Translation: CAWNGQSETQYF.

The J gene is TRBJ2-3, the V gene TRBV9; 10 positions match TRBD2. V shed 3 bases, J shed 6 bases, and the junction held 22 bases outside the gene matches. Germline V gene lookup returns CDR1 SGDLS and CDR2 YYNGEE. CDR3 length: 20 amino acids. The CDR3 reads CASSARLSEGTSALFDTQYF. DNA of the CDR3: TGTGCCAGCAGCGCCCGCCTTTCTGAGGGGACTAGCGCCCTTTTCGATACGCAGTATTTT.

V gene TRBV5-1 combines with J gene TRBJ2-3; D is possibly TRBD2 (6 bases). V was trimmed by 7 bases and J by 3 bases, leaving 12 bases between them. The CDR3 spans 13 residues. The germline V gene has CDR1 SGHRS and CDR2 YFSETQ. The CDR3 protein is CASGAGGTDTQYF. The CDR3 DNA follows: TGCGCCAGCGGTGCTGGGGGGACAGATACGCAGTATTTT.

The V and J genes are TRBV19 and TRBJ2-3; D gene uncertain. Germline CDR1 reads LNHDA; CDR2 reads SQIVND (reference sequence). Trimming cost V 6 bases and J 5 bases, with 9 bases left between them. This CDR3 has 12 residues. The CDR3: CASRSSGDTQYF. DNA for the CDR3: TGTGCCAGTAGAAGCTCTGGAGATACGCAGTATTTT.

The chain's CDR3 is CASSLHSYGYTF. The DNA for the CDR3 is TGTGCCAGCAGCTTACACAGCTATGGCTACACCTTC. The chain employs TRBV7-3 and TRBJ1-2; unclear D gene. The V end was cut by 2 bases, the J end by 4 bases, with 5 bases between. CDR1 and CDR2 (germline): SGHTA, FQGTGA. The CDR3 has 12 amino acids.

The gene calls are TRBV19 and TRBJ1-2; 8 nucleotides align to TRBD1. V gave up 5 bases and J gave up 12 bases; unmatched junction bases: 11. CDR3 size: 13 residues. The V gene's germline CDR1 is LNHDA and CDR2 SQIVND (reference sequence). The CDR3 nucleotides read TGTGCCAGTAGTCCCGGGACAGGCGTAGAAAACACCTTC. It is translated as CASSPGTGVENTF.

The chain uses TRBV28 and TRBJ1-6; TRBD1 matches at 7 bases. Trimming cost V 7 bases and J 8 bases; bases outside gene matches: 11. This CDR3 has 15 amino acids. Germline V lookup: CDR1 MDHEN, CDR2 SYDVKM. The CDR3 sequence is CASTRGAGGYSPLHF. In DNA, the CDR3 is TGTGCCAGCACCAGGGGGGCAGGGGGATATTCACCCCTCCACTTT.

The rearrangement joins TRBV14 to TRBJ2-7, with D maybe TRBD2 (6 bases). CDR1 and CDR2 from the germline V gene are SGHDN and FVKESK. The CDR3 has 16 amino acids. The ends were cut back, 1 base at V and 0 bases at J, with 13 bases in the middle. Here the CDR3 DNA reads TGTGCCAGCAGCCAAGGGGCCAGCGGGTTCTCCTACGAGCAGTACTTC. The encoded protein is CASSQGASGFSYEQYF.

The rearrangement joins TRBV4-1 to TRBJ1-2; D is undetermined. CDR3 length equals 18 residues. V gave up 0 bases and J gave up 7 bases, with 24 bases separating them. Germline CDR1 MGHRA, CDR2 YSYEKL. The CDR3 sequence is CASSQEPPASGAPSGYTF. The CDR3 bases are TGCGCCAGCAGCCAAGAGCCCCCGGCCAGTGGAGCCCCTTCTGGCTACACCTTC.

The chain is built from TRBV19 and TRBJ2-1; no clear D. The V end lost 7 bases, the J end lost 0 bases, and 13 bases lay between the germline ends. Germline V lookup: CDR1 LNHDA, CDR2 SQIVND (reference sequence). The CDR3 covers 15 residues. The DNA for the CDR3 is TGTGCCAGTACCCTAACTGAGTACTCCTACAATGAGCAGTTCTTC. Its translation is CASTLTEYSYNEQFF. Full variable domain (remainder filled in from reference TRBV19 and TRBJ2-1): DGGITQSPKYLFRKEGQNVTLSCEQNLNHDAMYWYRQDPGQGLRLIYYSQIVNDFQKGDIAEGYSVSREKKESFPLTVTSAQKNPTAFYLCASTLTEYSYNEQFFGPGTRLTVL.

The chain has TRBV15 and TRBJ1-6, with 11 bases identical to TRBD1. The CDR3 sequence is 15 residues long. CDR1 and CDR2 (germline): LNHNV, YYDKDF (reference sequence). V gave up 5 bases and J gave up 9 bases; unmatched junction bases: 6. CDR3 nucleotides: TGTGCCACCAGCGGACCGGACAGGGGGCTTTCACCCCTCCACTTT. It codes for CATSGPDRGLSPLHF.

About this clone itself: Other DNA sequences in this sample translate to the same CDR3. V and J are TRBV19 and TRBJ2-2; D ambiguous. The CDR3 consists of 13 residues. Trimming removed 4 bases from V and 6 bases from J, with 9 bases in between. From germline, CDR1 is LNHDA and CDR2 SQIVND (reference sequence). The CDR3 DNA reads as TGTGCCAGTAGTACTACAGTGGCCGGGGAGCTGTTTTTT. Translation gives CASSTTVAGELFF.

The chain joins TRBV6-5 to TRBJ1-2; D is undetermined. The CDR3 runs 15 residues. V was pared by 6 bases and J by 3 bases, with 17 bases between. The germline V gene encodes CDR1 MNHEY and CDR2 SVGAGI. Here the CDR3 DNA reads TGTGCCAGCAGCGGACTCTCCCTAGCCCACTATGGCTACACCTTC. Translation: CASSGLSLAHYGYTF.

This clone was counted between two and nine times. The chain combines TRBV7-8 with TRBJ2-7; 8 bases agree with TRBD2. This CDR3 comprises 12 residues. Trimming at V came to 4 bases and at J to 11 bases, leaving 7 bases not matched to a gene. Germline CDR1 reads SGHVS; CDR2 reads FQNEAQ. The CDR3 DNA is TGTGCCAGCAGCTCCGCCGGGGGGGAGGAGTACTTC. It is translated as CASSSAGGEEYF.

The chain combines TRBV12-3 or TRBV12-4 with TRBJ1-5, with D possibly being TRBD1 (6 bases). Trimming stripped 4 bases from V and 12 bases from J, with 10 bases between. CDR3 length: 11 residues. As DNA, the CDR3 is TGTGCCAGCAGTTCAGGGGAGGGCCAGCATTTT. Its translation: CASSSGEGQHF.